These 27 T cell receptor beta chains originate from one sample sequenced in a study of cytomegalovirus exposure and HLA in healthy donors. Vbeta (60) and Jbeta (13) primers were used in the PCR. The data were produced by immunoSEQ multiplex PCR, yet TCRdb's version contains in-frame clones alone and is incomplete. The data contain 150,000 to 200,000 clones, approximately 86% of them seen just once; the ten biggest clones take up approximately 1.9%. The specimen sequenced was PBMCs. The origin of the receptors is a woman aged 18-30 years in good health and CMV-seronegative.

This clone was recorded once. This chain joins TRBV6-5 and TRBJ2-2; TRBD1 aligns across 8 bases. V gave up 6 bases and J gave up 6 bases; unmatched junction bases: 9. This CDR3 contains 15 residues. The germline V gene has CDR1 MNHEY and CDR2 SVGAGI. Written as DNA, the CDR3 is TGTGCCAGCAGCCCCAGGGGGCCATGGGCCGGGGAGCTGTTTTTT. It is translated as CASSPRGPWAGELFF.

The chain carries TRBV7-9 and TRBJ2-1; D is perhaps TRBD2 (7 bases). Trimming shortened V by 0 bases and J by 0 bases, and 9 bases separated the two germline ends. Germline V gene sequence: CDR1 SEHNR, CDR2 FQNEAQ (reference sequence). The CDR3 is 16 amino acids. The CDR3 coding sequence is TGTGCCAGCAGCTTAGCGCGGGGGCCCTCCTACAATGAGCAGTTCTTC. Translation: CASSLARGPSYNEQFF.

This clone was seen a handful of times. The CDR3 nucleotides read TGTGCCAGCACCACCGGGACATGGGGAGAGACCCAGTACTTC. This codes for CASTTGTWGETQYF. The rearrangement joins TRBV9 to TRBJ2-5; a weak D match, TRBD1 (6 bases). The CDR3 is 14 amino acids. With 6 bases removed from V and 4 bases from J, the gap between germline ends came to 16 bases. Germline V gene sequence: CDR1 SGDLS, CDR2 YYNGEE. Filled out from reference TRBV9 and TRBJ2-5, the complete variable domain reads DSGVTQTPKHLITATGQRVTLRCSPRSGDLSVYWYQQSLDQGLQFLIQYYNGEERAKGNILERFSAQQFPDLHSELNLSSLELGDSALYFCASTTGTWGETQYFGPGTRLLVL.

This clone was counted a single time. This rearrangement joins TRBV5-1 to TRBJ2-3, with a tentative D call TRBD2 (7 bases). CDR3 size: 16 residues. V was trimmed by 3 bases and J by 3 bases, leaving 17 bases between them. CDR1 SGHRS and CDR2 YFSETQ come from the germline V gene. Written as DNA, the CDR3 is TGCGCCAGCAGCTCAGGTGGGGGGGGGCCAACAGATACGCAGTATTTT. This sequence encodes CASSSGGGGPTDTQYF.

The table lists this clone with a few counts. This chain links TRBV30 with TRBJ1-1, with a weak D call TRBD1 (5 bases). Trimming left V 3 bases short and J 10 bases short, with 15 bases between. The CDR3 totals 12 residues. Germline V gene lookup returns CDR1 GTSNPN and CDR2 SVGIG (reference sequence). DNA for the CDR3: TGTGCCTGGAGACGAAGGGGCCCCGGAGCTTTCTTT. Residues: CAWRRRGPGAFF.

The genes are TRBV4-1 and TRBJ2-5; TRBD2 is a possible D gene (7 bases). The CDR3 spans 15 residues. With 0 bases removed from V and 5 bases from J, the gap between germline ends came to 13 bases. The germline CDR1 and CDR2 sequences are MGHRA and YSYEKL. This chain's CDR3 is CASSQERGARETQYF. CDR3 in DNA: TGCGCCAGCAGCCAAGAACGGGGGGCCCGGGAGACCCAGTACTTC.

The gene calls are TRBV28 and TRBJ1-2; TRBD1 matches at 8 bases. The germline V gene encodes CDR1 MDHEN and CDR2 SYDVKM. The CDR3 is made up of 15 amino acids. V lost 6 bases, J lost 2 bases, and 8 bases stayed unmatched. CDR3 DNA: TGTGCCAGCAGCTCAGGGGGCGCAGGAAACTATGGCTACACCTTC. Protein sequence: CASSSGGAGNYGYTF.

V gene TRBV11-2 combines with J gene TRBJ1-2; 9 bases are shared with TRBD1. V shed 4 bases and J 4 bases; nucleotides not matched to a gene: 7. The CDR3 is 15 amino acids. Germline CDR1 reads SGHAT; CDR2 reads FQNNGV. CDR3 coding DNA: TGTGCCAGCAGCTCCACAGGGGGCCAGGTCTATGGCTACACCTTC. Protein product: CASSSTGGQVYGYTF. The complete variable domain, with remaining parts taken from reference TRBV11-2 and TRBJ1-2, reads EAGVAQSPRYKIIEKRQSVAFWCNPISGHATLYWYQQILGQGPKLLIQFQNNGVVDDSQLPKDRFSAERLKGVDSTLKIQPAKLEDSAVYLCASSSTGGQVYGYTFGSGTRLTVV.

The chain is built from TRBV5-1 and TRBJ2-1; possible D gene TRBD1, 6 bases. This CDR3 has 17 residues. Germline V gene sequence: CDR1 SGHRS, CDR2 YFSETQ. V lost 6 bases, J lost 2 bases, and 21 bases lay in between. The CDR3 nucleotides read TGCGCCAGCAAGGGGACACCACCCGGTCGGGCCTACAATGAGCAGTTCTTC. It specifies CASKGTPPGRAYNEQFF.

The genes are TRBV13 and TRBJ2-2, with D perhaps TRBD1 (6 bases). This CDR3 has 15 residues. V gave up 5 bases and J gave up 0 bases, with 10 bases separating them. Germline-derived CDR1 and CDR2 are PRHDT and FYEKMQ (reference sequence). DNA for the CDR3: TGTGCCAGCAGCGCTGACAGGTCGAACACCGGGGAGCTGTTTTTT. It translates to CASSADRSNTGELFF.

The chain uses TRBV27 and TRBJ1-1; no firm D call. V was shortened by 3 bases and J by 8 bases, with 16 bases between the two germline ends. The CDR3 has 14 residues. Per the germline V gene, CDR1 is MNHEY and CDR2 is SMNVEV (reference sequence). In DNA, the CDR3 is TGTGCCAGCAGTTTCCTCGCCTCCCTTGCGGAAGCTTTCTTT. It translates to CASSFLASLAEAFF.

J is TRBJ1-1 and V is TRBV6-5; the D gene is possibly TRBD1 (6 bases). Per germline, CDR1 MNHEY and CDR2 SVGAGI. CDR3 size: 11 residues. This chain's CDR3 is CVTQGNTEAFF. DNA of the CDR3: TGTGTTACACAGGGAAACACTGAAGCTTTCTTT.

This clone was seen a few times. The CDR3 DNA is TGTGCCAGCACCGGCGTGGAGGGGAATTCACCCCTCCACTTT. Protein: CASTGVEGNSPLHF. The rearrangement joins TRBV5-5 to TRBJ1-6; TRBD1 might be the D (5 bases). The CDR3 totals 14 residues. CDR1 and CDR2 (germline): SGHKS, YYEKEE (reference sequence). Deletions cut 6 bases from V and 7 bases from J, with 14 bases between.

The chain uses TRBV6-6 and TRBJ2-3, with D maybe TRBD1 (6 bases). CDR3 length: 13 residues. Trimming removed 7 bases at V and 4 bases at J, with 12 bases between. Germline loops: CDR1 MNHNY, CDR2 SVGAGI (reference sequence). The CDR3 DNA sequence: TGTGCCAGCACCTTACAGGGCGCAGATACGCAGTATTTT. Translation gives CASTLQGADTQYF.

This clone turned up a few times. The CDR3 loop reads CASTERGLADTQYF. As DNA, the CDR3 is TGTGCCAGCACGGAGCGGGGGCTGGCGGATACGCAGTATTTT. The rearrangement uses TRBV6-1 and TRBJ2-3; TRBD2 agrees at 8 bases. V lost 7 bases and J lost 6; bases outside the gene matches: 9. Germline lookup yields CDR1 MNHNS and CDR2 SASEGT. The CDR3 loop spans 14 amino acids.

V usage is TRBV11-3 and J usage is TRBJ1-4; possible D gene TRBD1, 6 bases. V lost 5 bases and J 0 bases, leaving 10 bases between the germline ends. The CDR3 has 15 residues. CDR1 and CDR2 from the germline V gene are SGHNT and YENEEA. CDR3 sequence: CASSDGDTTNEKLFF. The CDR3 DNA reads TGTGCCAGCAGCGATGGGGACACAACTAATGAAAAACTGTTTTTT.

This clone appeared a few times. The chain is built from TRBV4-1 and TRBJ2-3, with 9 bases that match TRBD2. Per the germline V gene, CDR1 is MGHRA and CDR2 is YSYEKL. The CDR3 is made up of 18 amino acids. Trimming cost V 0 bases and J 2 bases; bases outside gene matches: 9. This CDR3 is CASSQDLGGLADTDTQYF. The CDR3 DNA is TGCGCCAGCAGCCAAGATCTGGGGGGACTAGCAGACACAGATACGCAGTATTTT.

This chain uses TRBV19 with TRBJ1-1; unclear D gene. The ends were cut back, 1 base at V and 0 bases at J, with 9 bases in the middle. The CDR3 runs 15 residues. Per the germline V gene, CDR1 is LNHDA and CDR2 is SQIVND (reference sequence). CDR3 amino acids: CASSIGWRLNTEAFF. The CDR3 DNA is TGTGCCAGTAGTATAGGGTGGCGGCTGAACACTGAAGCTTTCTTT.

This clone was observed once. This chain joins TRBV10-1 and TRBJ2-7, with D possibly being TRBD1 (6 bases). The CDR3 contains 13 residues. CDR1 is WNHNN, CDR2 SYGVQD, per germline (reference sequence). The V gene lost 5 bases and the J gene lost 2 bases, with 10 bases spanning the gap. CDR3: CASSNGQTYEQYF. For the CDR3, the DNA is TGCGCCAGCAGTAACGGACAGACCTACGAGCAGTACTTC.

This chain links TRBV2 with TRBJ2-7, with TRBD2 identical over 7 bases. V lost 4 bases to trimming and J lost 7 bases; unmatched junction nucleotides: 4. The V gene's germline CDR1 is SNHLY and CDR2 FYNNEI. The CDR3 extends over 12 amino acids. The CDR3 sequence is CASSVGGREQYF. The CDR3 DNA reads as TGTGCCAGCAGTGTGGGAGGGCGAGAGCAGTACTTC.

The chain employs TRBV10-1 and TRBJ2-1; 11 bases are shared with TRBD2. The ends lost 6 bases at V and 6 bases at J; junction bases unmatched: 4. The V gene's germline CDR1 is WNHNN and CDR2 SYGVQD (reference sequence). The CDR3 consists of 14 residues. In DNA, the CDR3 is TGCGCCAGCAGACCGGGACTAGCGGTCAATGAGCAGTTCTTC. Its protein is CASRPGLAVNEQFF.

This clone was found a few times. The J gene is TRBJ2-1, the V gene TRBV6-1; 7 positions match TRBD1. Trimming took 8 bases from V and 6 from J; bases not matched to a gene: 7. Germline CDR1 and CDR2: MNHNS and SASEGT. The CDR3 length is 13 residues. The CDR3 is CASSMSGGNEQFF. The CDR3 bases are TGTGCCAGCTCTATGTCAGGGGGCAATGAGCAGTTCTTC.

CDR3: CASTLVQGSSPLHF. CDR3 coding DNA: TGTGCCAGCACCTTAGTACAGGGGAGTTCACCCCTCCACTTT. The gene calls are TRBV6-6 and TRBJ1-6; 7 bases are a match to TRBD1. J was trimmed by 9 bases and V by 7 bases; bases with no gene match: 9. This CDR3 is 14 amino acids long. In germline, CDR1 is MNHNY, CDR2 SVGAGI (reference sequence).

This chain links TRBV4-1 with TRBJ2-7, with 8 bases fitting TRBD2. Trimming took 1 base from V and 7 from J; bases not matched to a gene: 9. The CDR3 totals 15 residues. Germline V gives CDR1 MGHRA, CDR2 YSYEKL. The CDR3 is CASSQVGTRVGEQYF. The CDR3 nucleotides are TGCGCCAGCAGCCAAGTCGGGACTAGAGTTGGAGAGCAGTACTTC.

The CDR3 region is CASSPNPSSYEQYF. The CDR3 coding sequence is TGTGCCAGCTCACCCAATCCTAGCTCCTACGAGCAGTACTTC. The chain uses TRBV18 and TRBJ2-7, with unresolved D. Between the trimmed V and J ends, which lost 3 bases and 0 bases, there was a span of 9 bases. The germline V gene has CDR1 KGHSH and CDR2 LQKENI. CDR3 size: 14 residues.

This clone has just a few counts. This chain links TRBV5-1 with TRBJ2-3; perhaps TRBD1 as D (5 bases). The CDR3 runs to 14 residues. V lost 8 bases to trimming and J lost 0 bases, with 13 bases between them. Germline values: CDR1 SGHRS, CDR2 YFSETQ. In DNA form, the CDR3 reads TGCGCCAGTGAGGCAGGGCTTAGCACAGATACGCAGTATTTT. Its protein is CASEAGLSTDTQYF.

The chain carries TRBV6-5 and TRBJ2-7, with TRBD1 identical over 8 bases. The length of the CDR3 is 14 residues. Trimming cost V 4 bases and J 6 bases; bases outside gene matches: 8. Germline V gene data show CDR1 as MNHEY and CDR2 as SVGAGI. CDR3 loop: CASSLDSGTGEQYF. DNA of the CDR3: TGTGCCAGCAGTTTAGACTCCGGGACAGGCGAGCAGTACTTC.